Below are 20 T cell receptor beta chains sequenced from a single sample in a study of Graves' ophthalmopathy and Graves' hyperthyroidism. Investigators amplified TCR beta CDR3 regions from RNA transcripts. A first-round RT-PCR used HTBI primers, followed by a second-round multiplex PCR. MiXCR, applied by TCRdb to the multiplex PCR reads, yields one record per CDR3 protein. Counted here are 400,000 or so distinct CDR3 sequences, about 18% occurring once; the ten biggest clones make up approximately 2.4%. Specimen: peripheral blood. These receptors were collected from an adult woman with stable Graves' hyperthyroidism.

In its sample, this clonotype was seen many times. The chain employs TRBV5-1 and TRBJ2-2; 11 nucleotides align to TRBD1. Per the germline V gene, CDR1 is SGHRS and CDR2 is YFSETQ. This CDR3 comprises 17 residues. After removal of 3 bases from V and 6 bases from J, the junction contained 10 bases not matched to a gene. In DNA form, the CDR3 reads TGCGCCAGCAGCTCCGACCCCGGGACAGGGGGACCCGGGGAGCTGTTTTTT. Amino acid sequence: CASSSDPGTGGPGELFF.

This clonotype has at least ten counts. The J gene is TRBJ1-5, the V gene TRBV7-9; 9 bases match TRBD1. Germline V gene sequence: CDR1 SEHNR, CDR2 FQNEAQ (reference sequence). V dropped 4 bases and J dropped 4; count of bases not matched to a gene: 5. The CDR3 contains 15 residues. The CDR3 region has the DNA TGTGCCAGCAGCTGGGGGACAGGGTCGAATCAGCCCCAGCATTTT. The encoded protein is CASSWGTGSNQPQHF. Using reference TRBV7-9 and TRBJ1-5 for the parts outside the CDR3, the full variable domain is DTGVSQNPRHKITKRGQNVTFRCDPISEHNRLYWYRQTLGQGPEFLTYFQNEAQLEKSRLLSDRFSAERPKGSFSTLEIQRTEQGDSAMYLCASSWGTGSNQPQHFGDGTRLSIL.

This clonotype has a count of ten or more. The rearrangement uses TRBV6-8 and TRBJ1-5; TRBD1 matches at 12 bases. The CDR3 length is 17 residues. The germline gives CDR1 MNHGY, CDR2 SAAAGT. J lost 4 bases, V lost 2 bases, and 6 bases had no gene match. The CDR3 DNA reads TGTGCCAGCAGTTACAAGGGACAGGGGGCAAGGAATCAGCCCCAGCATTTT. Protein: CASSYKGQGARNQPQHF.

This clonotype has at least ten counts. CDR3 sequence reads: CASSLQDRVYEQYF. Here the CDR3 DNA reads TGTGCCAGCAGTTTACAAGACAGAGTCTACGAGCAGTACTTC. The V call is TRBV28, the J call TRBJ2-7, with D possibly being TRBD1 (5 bases). V was cut by 2 bases and J by 3 bases, with 11 bases left in between. The CDR3 length is 14 residues. Per germline, CDR1 MDHEN and CDR2 SYDVKM. The variable domain in full, with the rest retrieved from reference TRBV28 and TRBJ2-7, is DVKVTQSSRYLVKRTGEKVFLECVQDMDHENMFWYRQDPGLGLRLIYFSYDVKMKEKGDIPEGYSVSREKKERFSLILESASTNQTSMYLCASSLQDRVYEQYFGPGTRLTVT.

In this sample, this clonotype turned up many times. The rearrangement uses TRBV15 and TRBJ2-2, with 10 positions matching TRBD2. The CDR3 totals 17 residues. Losses at the gene ends were 5 bases for V and 2 bases for J; bases not matched to a gene: 8. CDR1 and CDR2 (germline): LNHNV, YYDKDF (reference sequence). The CDR3 sequence is CATSGGTSAFNTGELFF. The CDR3 DNA reads TGTGCCACCAGCGGCGGGACTAGCGCCTTCAACACCGGGGAGCTGTTTTTT.

This clonotype was seen repeatedly, ten times or more. This rearrangement joins TRBV2 to TRBJ2-2; 10 nucleotides align to TRBD1. The CDR3 spans 17 residues. CDR1 is SNHLY and CDR2 is FYNNEI in the germline V gene. J gave up 6 bases and V 5 bases, and 12 bases lay outside the gene matches. The CDR3 protein is CASSPLPGQGIAGELFF. The CDR3 region has the DNA TGTGCCAGCAGTCCACTTCCGGGACAGGGGATCGCCGGGGAGCTGTTTTTT.

The chain joins TRBV25-1 to TRBJ1-2; no clear D. Germline V gene lookup returns CDR1 MGHDK and CDR2 SYGVNS. The CDR3 contains 14 residues. V was trimmed by 3 bases and J by 5 bases, leaving 13 bases between them. The CDR3 coding sequence is TGTGCCAGCAGTGACCCTTTTATGGGTTATGGCTACACCTTC. This codes for CASSDPFMGYGYTF.

This clonotype was counted at least ten times. CDR3 coding DNA: TGTGCCAGCAGTTCCTTTAGCGGGAGGGCCGCGACCTACGAGCAGTACTTC. Translating it yields CASSSFSGRAATYEQYF. The gene calls are TRBV6-5 and TRBJ2-7, with 11 bases fitting TRBD2. Germline assignment: CDR1 MNHEY and CDR2 SVGAGI. The trim removed 4 bases at V and 2 bases at J, leaving 10 bases unmatched. The CDR3 loop spans 17 amino acids.

The chain has TRBV4-1 and TRBJ2-7; the D call may be TRBD1 or TRBD2 (5 bases each). V gave up 2 bases and J gave up 9 bases, with 17 bases separating them. The germline V gene has CDR1 MGHRA and CDR2 YSYEKL. CDR3 size: 14 residues. The CDR3, as DNA: TGCGCCAGCAGCCAAAGGTTGTCGAGGGGCGGGCAGTACTTC. It codes for CASSQRLSRGGQYF.

Ten or more counts support this clonotype. V gene TRBV6-1 combines with J gene TRBJ1-2, with 10 bases matching TRBD1. This CDR3 is 16 amino acids long. Trimming cost V 3 bases and J 4 bases; bases outside gene matches: 8. Germline V gene lookup returns CDR1 MNHNS and CDR2 SASEGT. The CDR3 loop is CASSDTGTGDVYGYTF. The DNA for the CDR3 is TGTGCCAGCAGTGATACTGGGACAGGGGATGTCTATGGCTACACCTTC.

This clonotype was observed many times. The gene calls are TRBV12-3 or TRBV12-4 and TRBJ1-1; D is uncertain. The V gene lost 1 base and the J gene lost 0 bases, with 12 bases spanning the gap. This CDR3 spans 16 amino acids. The CDR3, as DNA: TGTGCCAGCAGTTTAGACCCGAGACGAATGAACACTGAAGCTTTCTTT. Protein product: CASSLDPRRMNTEAFF.

Ten or more counts support this clonotype. The chain carries TRBV7-9 and TRBJ1-6; D is unresolved. Germline V gene lookup returns CDR1 SEHNR and CDR2 FQNEAQ (reference sequence). Trimming removed 2 bases at V and 5 bases at J, with 7 bases between. The CDR3 has 14 residues. This chain's CDR3 is CASSLIQDNSPLHF. The CDR3 nucleotides are TGTGCCAGCAGCTTAATACAAGATAATTCACCCCTCCACTTT.

V usage is TRBV20-1 and J usage is TRBJ2-7, with no clear D. Trimming stripped 1 base from V and 0 bases from J, with 7 bases between. The CDR3 has 13 amino acids. Germline lookup yields CDR1 DFQATT and CDR2 SNEGSKA (reference sequence). CDR3 sequence: CSARAGFSYEQYF. The DNA for the CDR3 is TGCAGTGCTAGAGCCGGGTTCTCCTACGAGCAGTACTTC.

The rearrangement joins TRBV29-1 to TRBJ1-1; D might be TRBD1 (5 bases). CDR1 SQVTM and CDR2 ANQGSEA come from the germline V gene. V lost 8 bases to trimming and J lost 3 bases, with 13 bases between them. The CDR3 has 12 amino acids. The CDR3 bases are TGCAGCATACCGGGGGGGGACACTGAAGCTTTCTTT. Translating it yields CSIPGGDTEAFF. The variable domain in full, completed from reference TRBV29-1 and TRBJ1-1, reads SAVISQKPSRDICQRGTSLTIQCQVDSQVTMMFWYRQQPGQSLTLIATANQGSEATYESGFVIDKFPISRPNLTFSTLTVSNMSPEDSSIYLCSIPGGDTEAFFGQGTRLTVV.

This clonotype was observed at least ten times. The genes are TRBV19 and TRBJ1-1, with TRBD1 matching 7 bases. V was clipped by 7 bases and J by 3 bases; unmatched bases: 8. The CDR3 covers 14 residues. Germline V gene lookup returns CDR1 LNHDA and CDR2 SQIVND (reference sequence). CDR3 sequence: CASTKNRGDTEAFF. For the CDR3, the DNA is TGTGCCAGTACCAAAAACAGGGGAGACACTGAAGCTTTCTTT.

This clonotype was found many times. The V call is TRBV5-5, the J call TRBJ2-7; D remains unclear. Germline V lookup: CDR1 SGHKS, CDR2 YYEKEE (reference sequence). With 0 bases removed from V and 6 bases from J, the gap between germline ends came to 4 bases. The CDR3 consists of 11 residues. The CDR3: CASSLVREQYF. DNA of the CDR3: TGTGCCAGCAGCTTGGTCCGCGAGCAGTACTTC.

This clonotype was counted between two and nine times. The chain couples TRBV11-1 to TRBJ2-7; 9 bases map to TRBD1. The V gene end was trimmed by 2 bases and the J gene end by 5 bases; junction bases not matched to a gene: 13. This CDR3 has 17 residues. CDR1 and CDR2 from the germline V gene are SGHAT and FQDESV (reference sequence). The CDR3 protein is CASSLFSWDRDVNEQYF. CDR3 nucleotides: TGTGCCAGCAGCTTATTTTCGTGGGACAGGGATGTCAACGAGCAGTACTTC.

This clonotype was seen ten or more times. V gene TRBV20-1 combines with J gene TRBJ1-2; TRBD1 might be the D (5 bases). The V end lost 3 bases, the J end lost 3 bases, and 8 bases lay between the germline ends. Germline CDR1 reads DFQATT; CDR2 reads SNEGSKA (reference sequence). The CDR3 totals 12 residues. CDR3 coding DNA: TGCAGTGCTAGTAGCAGGGACTATGGCTACACCTTC. It encodes CSASSRDYGYTF.

The CDR3 reads CASTGTSGGGELFF. The CDR3 nucleotides read TGCGCCAGCACGGGGACTAGCGGGGGCGGGGAGCTGTTTTTT. The chain recombines TRBV10-1 with TRBJ2-2; TRBD2 matches 14 bases. V shed 7 bases, J shed 7 bases, and the junction held 2 bases outside the gene matches. Germline CDR1 and CDR2: WNHNN and SYGVQD (reference sequence). The CDR3 consists of 14 residues.

Ten or more counts support this clonotype. The genes are TRBV20-1 and TRBJ2-7; 10 bases agree with TRBD2. The CDR3 is 13 residues long. CDR1 is DFQATT, CDR2 SNEGSKA, per germline (reference sequence). V shed 6 bases, J shed 4 bases, and the junction held 6 bases outside the gene matches. This CDR3 is CSAELAGKYEQYF. The CDR3 coding sequence is TGCAGTGCGGAACTAGCGGGGAAATACGAGCAGTACTTC.